This entry features one T cell receptor beta chain sequence. Its antigen is unidentified. The germline CDR1 and CDR2 sequences are MNHEY and SMNVEV (reference sequence). The CDR3 is made up of 17 amino acids. Trimming removed 4 bases from V and 5 bases from J; junction bases left unmatched: 16. Unstimulated regulatory T cells (CD4+CD25+CD127-), CD4+CD25- non-regulatory cells, CD4 and CD8 cells were FACS-sorted from thawed PBMCs. Generated by immunoSEQ multiplex PCR, the TCRdb table keeps only in-frame clones and is missing some. This sample has 85,000 to 95,000 clones, with roughly 92% found just once. This specimen belongs to a study of Tregs in tolerant kidney transplant recipients. Overall study results and limits: The small number of patients limits these findings pending further validation.

J is TRBJ2-5 and V is TRBV27, with TRBD1 identical over 7 bases. The sequenced sample consisted of CD8+ T cells from blood. The receptor comes from a human donor in good health. The CDR3 is CASSSPPGTVLGETQYF. The CDR3 DNA reads TGTGCCAGCAGTTCTCCCCCCGGGACAGTCCTTGGGGAGACCCAGTACTTC.